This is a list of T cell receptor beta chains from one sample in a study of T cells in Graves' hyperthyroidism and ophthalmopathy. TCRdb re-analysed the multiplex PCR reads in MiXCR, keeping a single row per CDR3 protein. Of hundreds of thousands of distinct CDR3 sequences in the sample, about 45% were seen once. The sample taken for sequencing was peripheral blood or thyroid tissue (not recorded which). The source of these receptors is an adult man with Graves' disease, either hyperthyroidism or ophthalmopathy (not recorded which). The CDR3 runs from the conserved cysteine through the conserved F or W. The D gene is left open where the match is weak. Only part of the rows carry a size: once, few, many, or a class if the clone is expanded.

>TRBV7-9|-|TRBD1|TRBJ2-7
TGTGCCAGCAGCTACTCCGGGACAGAGAAACACTACGAGCAGTACTTC
CASSYSGTEKHYEQYF
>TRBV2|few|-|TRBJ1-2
TGTGCCAGCAGTGAAGCAGGGTCCGGCTACACCTTC
CASSEAGSGYTF
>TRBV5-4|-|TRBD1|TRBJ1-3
TGTGCCGCGAGGGGGCTTGGAAACACCATATATTTT
CAARGLGNTIYF
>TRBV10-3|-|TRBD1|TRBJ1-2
TGTGCCAGCAGTTCATCCGGGACAGGGGTCTATGGCTACACCTTC
CASSSSGTGVYGYTF
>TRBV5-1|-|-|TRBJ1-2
TGTGCCAGCAGCAGAAAAGGGTTTGGCTACACCTTC
CASSRKGFGYTF
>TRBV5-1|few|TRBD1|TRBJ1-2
TGCGCCAGCAGCCAGACAGGGGGCGCGAGCTATGGCTACACCTTC
CASSQTGGASYGYTF
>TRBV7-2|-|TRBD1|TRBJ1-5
TGTGCCAGCAGCACCCGACAGGGATCCGGTCAGCCCCAGCATTTT
CASSTRQGSGQPQHF
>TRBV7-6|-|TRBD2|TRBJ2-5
TGTGCCAGCAGCTTAGAGGGTAGCGGGGCCCAGTACTTC
CASSLEGSGAQYF
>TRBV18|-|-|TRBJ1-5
TGTGCCAGCTCACCAGCCGGTCAGCCCCAGCATTTT
CASSPAGQPQHF
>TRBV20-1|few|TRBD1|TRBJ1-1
TGCAGTGCTAGACAGGGGGCGCGCACTGAAGCTTTCTTT
CSARQGARTEAFF
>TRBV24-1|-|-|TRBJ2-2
TGTGCCACCAGACGAGGGGAGCTGTTTTTT
CATRRGELFF
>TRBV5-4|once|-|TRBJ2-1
TGTGCCAGCAGCTTGGTACTCAATGAGCAGTTCTTC
CASSLVLNEQFF
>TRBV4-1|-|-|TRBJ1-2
TGCGCCAGCAGCCAAGATATTAACCGCCGCTACACCTTC
CASSQDINRRYTF
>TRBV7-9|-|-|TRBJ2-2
TGTGCCAGCAGCCCAAGGGACCACCACACCGGGGAGCTGTTTTTT
CASSPRDHHTGELFF
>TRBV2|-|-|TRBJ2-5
TGTGCCAGCAGAAAACAGGGGGGGTGGGAGACCCAGTACTTC
CASRKQGGWETQYF
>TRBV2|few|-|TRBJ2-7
TGTGCCAGCAGTGAGGGGACAATCTCCTACGAGCAGTACTTC
CASSEGTISYEQYF
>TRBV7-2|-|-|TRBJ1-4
TGCGCCAGCAGCAACAGGGAAGGTTCGATAGAGAAACTGTTTTTT
CASSNREGSIEKLFF
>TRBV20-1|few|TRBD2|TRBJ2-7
TGCAGTGCTACGAGCGGGGGGAACTCCTACGAGCAGTACTTC
CSATSGGNSYEQYF
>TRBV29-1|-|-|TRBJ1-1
TGCAGCTTAAGGGAGTTCGACACTGAAGCTTTCTTT
CSLREFDTEAFF
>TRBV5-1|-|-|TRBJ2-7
TGCGCCAGCAGCGTCAGCCAGGGAGGTTCCTACGAGCAGTACTTC
CASSVSQGGSYEQYF
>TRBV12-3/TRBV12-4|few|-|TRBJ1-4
TGTGCCAGCAGTCCACAGCTTGCAACTAATGAAAAACTGTTTTTT
CASSPQLATNEKLFF
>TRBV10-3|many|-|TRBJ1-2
TGTGCCATCAGTGAGGGGCCCGGGGGCCCGACTAACTATGGCTACACCTTC
CAISEGPGGPTNYGYTF
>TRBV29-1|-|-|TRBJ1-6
TGCAGCTTGGCCTTGGCTAATTCACCCCTCCACTTT
CSLALANSPLHF
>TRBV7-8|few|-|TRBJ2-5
TGTGCCAGCAGCCCCGCTTTAGGGGGGAAAGGAGAGACCCAGTACTTC
CASSPALGGKGETQYF
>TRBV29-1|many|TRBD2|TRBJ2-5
TGCAGCGTTGGGGGCGGGGGATCCTACCAAGAGACCCAGTACTTC
CSVGGGGSYQETQYF
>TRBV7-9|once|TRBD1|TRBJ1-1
TGTGCCAGCACAGTAACAGGGGGCATCACTGAAGCTTTCTTT
CASTVTGGITEAFF
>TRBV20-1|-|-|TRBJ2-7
TGCAGTAGTGCTAGGCGGGCCGCGGGGACAGCCTCCTACGAGCAGTACTTC
CSSARRAAGTASYEQYF
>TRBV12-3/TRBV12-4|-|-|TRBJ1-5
TGTGCCAGCAGTCCACAGGGATCCCAGCCCCAGCATTTT
CASSPQGSQPQHF
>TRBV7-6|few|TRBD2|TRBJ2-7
TGTGCCAGCAGCTTAGGGCCCGGGACTAGCGGGAGGACGACCTTCTACGAGCAGTACTTC
CASSLGPGTSGRTTFYEQYF
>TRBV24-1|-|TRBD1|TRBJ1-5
TGTGCCACCAGTGACGCCGGGACAGGGGGTTCGAGACAGCCCCAGCATTTT
CATSDAGTGGSRQPQHF
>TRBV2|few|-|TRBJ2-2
TGTGCCAGCAGTGATTTCGGACTAAACACCGGGGAGCTGTTTTTT
CASSDFGLNTGELFF
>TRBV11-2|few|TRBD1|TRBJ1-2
TGTGCCAGCAGCTTAGAGGCAGGGGGCCGGGGTGGCTACACCTTC
CASSLEAGGRGGYTF
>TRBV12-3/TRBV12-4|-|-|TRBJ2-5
TGTGCCAGCAGTTTAATAGGCAGGGGATCAGAGACCCAGTACTTC
CASSLIGRGSETQYF
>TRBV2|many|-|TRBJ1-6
TGTGCCAGCAGTCACAGGTCCAGATCCTATAATTCACCCCTCCACTTT
CASSHRSRSYNSPLHF
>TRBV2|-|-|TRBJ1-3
TGTGCCAGCAGCCCACAGGACAGCTCTGGAAACACCATATATTTT
CASSPQDSSGNTIYF
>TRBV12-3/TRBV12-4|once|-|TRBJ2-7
TGTGCCACTGGGGATCAGGGCTACGAGCAGTACTTC
CATGDQGYEQYF
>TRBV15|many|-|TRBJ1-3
TGTGCCACCAGCAGGGGGTTCTCTGGAAACACCATATATTTT
CATSRGFSGNTIYF
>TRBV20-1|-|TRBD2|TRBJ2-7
TGCAGTGCTAGTGTGGGGGGGGAGCAGTACTTC
CSASVGGEQYF
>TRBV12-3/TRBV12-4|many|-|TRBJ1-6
TGTGCCAGCAGTTTAGAACAGAGAAATTCACCCCTCCACTTT
CASSLEQRNSPLHF
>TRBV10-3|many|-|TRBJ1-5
TGTGCCATCAGCCGGTCAGGAGATAGCAATCAGCCCCAGCATTTT
CAISRSGDSNQPQHF
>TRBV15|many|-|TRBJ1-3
TGTGCCACCAGCAGAAGGGGGTCTGGAAACACCATATATTTT
CATSRRGSGNTIYF
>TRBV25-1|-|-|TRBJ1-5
TGTGCCAGCAGTGAATCTGGGCAGGCCCAGCATTTT
CASSESGQAQHF
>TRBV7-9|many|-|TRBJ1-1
TGTGCCAGCAGCCCCGACGGGGGGACTGAAGCTTTCTTT
CASSPDGGTEAFF
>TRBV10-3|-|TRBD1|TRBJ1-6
TGTGCCACCCGGGACAGAGCTAATTCACCACCCCACTTT
CATRDRANSPPHF
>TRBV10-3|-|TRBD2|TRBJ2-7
TGTGCCACCTCGACTAGCGGAACCTACGAGCAGTACTTC
CATSTSGTYEQYF
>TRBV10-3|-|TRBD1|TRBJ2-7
TGTGCCATCAGGGCAGGGGGCTCCTACGAGCAGTACTTC
CAIRAGGSYEQYF
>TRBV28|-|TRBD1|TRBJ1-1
TGTGCCAGCAATGGACAGGGATGGCGCGCTTTCTTT
CASNGQGWRAFF
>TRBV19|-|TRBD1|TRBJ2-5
TGTGCCTCTACGGGACAGGCCGGGGCCCAGTACTTC
CASTGQAGAQYF
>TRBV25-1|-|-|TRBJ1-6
TGTGCCAGAAGTTATTCACCCCTCCACTTT
CARSYSPLHF